The present entry profiles one T cell receptor beta chain with its context. Repertoires were generated with immunoSEQ multiplex PCR, while TCRdb's copy carries only in-frame clones and drops some. The top ten hold 4.9% of the sample, which has 85,000 to 95,000 clones, about nine tenths seen once. This sample is part of a study of blood T cell repertoires in COVID-19. At the level of the study: The United States, Italy and Spain supplied acute and convalescent COVID-19 samples. The analysed material was cDNA or gDNA that came from T cells, B-cell-depleted T cells, or PBMCs.

The TCR originated in a woman of 80 years or more with acute or convalescent COVID-19. The sample comprised peripheral blood.

In DNA form, the CDR3 reads TGTGCCTGGAGTGTTACAGACCTCCCCTATGGCTACACCTTC. It specifies CAWSVTDLPYGYTF. The chain has TRBV30 and TRBJ1-2; no firm D call. V lost 0 bases to trimming and J lost 4 bases, with 12 bases between them. The CDR3 is 14 residues long. The germline gives CDR1 GTSNPN, CDR2 SVGIG (reference sequence).